This T cell receptor beta chain came from a study of T cells in Graves' hyperthyroidism and ophthalmopathy. Findings of the study overall: It was a median about 7.1 months before onset that the model predicted ophthalmopathy. Blood samples included most of the expanded thyroid clonotypes exceeding 0.001.

This clonotype has a count of ten or more. The antigen is unknown. The CDR3 loop spans 15 amino acids. The germline V gene has CDR1 SEHNR and CDR2 FQNEAQ (reference sequence). V lost 8 bases to trimming and J lost 3 bases, with 18 bases between them. Template material for amplifying TCR beta CDR3 regions consisted of RNA transcripts. RT-PCR in the first round (using the HTBI primer set) targeted the TCR CDR3. From the multiplex PCR reads, TCRdb called clonotypes with MiXCR, one entry per CDR3 protein. Of 300,000 to 400,000 distinct CDR3 sequences listed, approximately 15% were seen once; the top ten hold approximately 25%.

The receptor was isolated from a woman aged 25 to 39 with Graves' hyperthyroidism. Sequencing was performed on blood. This chain joins TRBV7-9 and TRBJ2-3; D call uncertain. The CDR3 DNA is TGTGCCAGCCGATCAATGACCATAGAGACAGATACGCAGTATTTT. This codes for CASRSMTIETDTQYF.